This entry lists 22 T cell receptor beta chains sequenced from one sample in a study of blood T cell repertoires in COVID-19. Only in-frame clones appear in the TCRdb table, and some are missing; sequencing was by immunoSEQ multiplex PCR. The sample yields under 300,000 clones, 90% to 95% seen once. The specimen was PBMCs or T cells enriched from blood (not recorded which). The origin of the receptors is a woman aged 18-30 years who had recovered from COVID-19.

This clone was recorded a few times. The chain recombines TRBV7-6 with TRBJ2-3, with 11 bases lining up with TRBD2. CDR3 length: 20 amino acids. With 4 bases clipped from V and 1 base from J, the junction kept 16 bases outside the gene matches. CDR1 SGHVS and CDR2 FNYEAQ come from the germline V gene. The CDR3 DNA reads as TGTGCCAGCAGCTCTGATCCCGGGACTAGCGGTGTGCACGGCACAGATACGCAGTATTTT. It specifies CASSSDPGTSGVHGTDTQYF.

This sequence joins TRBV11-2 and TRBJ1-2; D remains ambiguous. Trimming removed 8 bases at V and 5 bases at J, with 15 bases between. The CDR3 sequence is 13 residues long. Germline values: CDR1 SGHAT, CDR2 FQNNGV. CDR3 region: CASENNHLYGYTF. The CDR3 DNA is TGTGCCAGCGAAAACAATCACCTGTATGGCTACACCTTC.

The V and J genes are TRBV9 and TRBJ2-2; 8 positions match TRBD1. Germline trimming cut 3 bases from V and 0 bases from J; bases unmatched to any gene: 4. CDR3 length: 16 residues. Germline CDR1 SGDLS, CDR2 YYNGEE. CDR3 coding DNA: TGTGCCAGCAGCGAGCCGGGACAGGCGAACACCGGGGAGCTGTTTTTT. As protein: CASSEPGQANTGELFF.

The CDR3 reads CASSPPTGPNYGYTF. Here the CDR3 DNA reads TGTGCCAGCAGCCCCCCCACAGGGCCTAACTATGGCTACACCTTC. The rearrangement uses TRBV3-1 (or the pseudogene TRBV3-2) and TRBJ1-2; a possible D gene is TRBD1 (6 bases). The germline V gene encodes CDR1 LGHDT and CDR2 YNNKEL (reference sequence). This CDR3 spans 15 amino acids. Trimming removed 4 bases at V and 0 bases at J, with 12 bases between.

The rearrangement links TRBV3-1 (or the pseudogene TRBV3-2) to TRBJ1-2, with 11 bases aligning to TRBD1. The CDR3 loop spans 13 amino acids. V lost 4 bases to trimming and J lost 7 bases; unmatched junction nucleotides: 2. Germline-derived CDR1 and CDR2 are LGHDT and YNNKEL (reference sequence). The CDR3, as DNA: TGTGCCAGCAGCCCCGGACAGGGGGCTGGCTACACCTTC. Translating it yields CASSPGQGAGYTF.

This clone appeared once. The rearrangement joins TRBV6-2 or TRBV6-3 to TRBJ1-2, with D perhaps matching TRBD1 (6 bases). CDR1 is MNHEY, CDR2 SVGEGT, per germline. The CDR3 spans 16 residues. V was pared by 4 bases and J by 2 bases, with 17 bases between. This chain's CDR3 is CASSSRKWGQNYGYTF. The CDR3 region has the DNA TGTGCCAGCAGTTCTCGGAAGTGGGGGCAAAACTATGGCTACACCTTC.

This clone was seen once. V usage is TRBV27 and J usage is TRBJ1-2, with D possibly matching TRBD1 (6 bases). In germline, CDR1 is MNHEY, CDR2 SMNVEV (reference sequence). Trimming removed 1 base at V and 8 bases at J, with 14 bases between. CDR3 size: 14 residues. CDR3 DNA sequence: TGTGCCAGCAGTTTATTTCCAGGGGTTAACGGCTACACCTTC. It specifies CASSLFPGVNGYTF.

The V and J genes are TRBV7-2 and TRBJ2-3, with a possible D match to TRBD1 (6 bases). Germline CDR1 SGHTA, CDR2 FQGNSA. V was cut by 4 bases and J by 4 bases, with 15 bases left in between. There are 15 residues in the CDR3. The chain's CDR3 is CASSSQQGRSDTQYF. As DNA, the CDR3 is TGTGCCAGCAGCTCACAACAGGGTCGTTCAGATACGCAGTATTTT.

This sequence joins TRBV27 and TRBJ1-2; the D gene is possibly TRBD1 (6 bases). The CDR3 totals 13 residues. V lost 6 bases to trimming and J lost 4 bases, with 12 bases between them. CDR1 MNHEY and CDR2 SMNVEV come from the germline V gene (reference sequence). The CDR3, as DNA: TGTGCCAGCAGGATGGGGGCCCTCTATGGCTACACCTTC. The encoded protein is CASRMGALYGYTF.

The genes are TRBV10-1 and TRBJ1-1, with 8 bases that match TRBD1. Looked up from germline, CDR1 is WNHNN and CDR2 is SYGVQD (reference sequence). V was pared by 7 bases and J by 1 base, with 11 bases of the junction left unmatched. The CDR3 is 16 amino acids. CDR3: CASTRRGPARNTEAFF. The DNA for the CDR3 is TGCGCCAGCACTCGCAGGGGGCCCGCTAGGAACACTGAAGCTTTCTTT.

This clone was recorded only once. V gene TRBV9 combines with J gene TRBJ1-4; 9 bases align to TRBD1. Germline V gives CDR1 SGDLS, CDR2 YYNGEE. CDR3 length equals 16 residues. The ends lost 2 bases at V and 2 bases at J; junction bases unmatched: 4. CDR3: CASSVGTGRTNEKLFF. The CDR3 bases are TGTGCCAGCAGCGTCGGGACAGGGCGCACTAATGAAAAACTGTTTTTT.

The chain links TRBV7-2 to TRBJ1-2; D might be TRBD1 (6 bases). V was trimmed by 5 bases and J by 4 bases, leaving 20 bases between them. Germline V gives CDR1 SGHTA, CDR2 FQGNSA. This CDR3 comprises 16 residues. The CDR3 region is CASSPPGWGRAYGYTF. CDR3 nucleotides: TGTGCCAGCAGCCCCCCTGGCTGGGGGCGGGCCTATGGCTACACCTTC.

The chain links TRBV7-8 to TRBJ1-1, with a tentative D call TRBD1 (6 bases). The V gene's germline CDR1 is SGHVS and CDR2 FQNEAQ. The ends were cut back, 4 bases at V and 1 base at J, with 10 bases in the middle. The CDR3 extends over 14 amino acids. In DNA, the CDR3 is TGTGCCAGCAGCTCCCCGGGACAGAACACTGAAGCTTTCTTT. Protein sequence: CASSSPGQNTEAFF.

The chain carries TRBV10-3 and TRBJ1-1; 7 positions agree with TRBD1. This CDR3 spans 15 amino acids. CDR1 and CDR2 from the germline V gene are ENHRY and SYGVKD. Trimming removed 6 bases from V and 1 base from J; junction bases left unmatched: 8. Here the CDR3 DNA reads TGTGCCATCAGCGGGGCGAGGGGGCCGAACACTGAAGCTTTCTTT. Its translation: CAISGARGPNTEAFF.

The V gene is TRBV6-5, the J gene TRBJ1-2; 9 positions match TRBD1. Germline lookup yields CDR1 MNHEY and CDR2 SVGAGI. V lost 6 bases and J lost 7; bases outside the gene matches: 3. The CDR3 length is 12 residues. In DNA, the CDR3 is TGTGCCAGCAGAGCGACAGGGGGTGGCTACACCTTC. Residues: CASRATGGGYTF.

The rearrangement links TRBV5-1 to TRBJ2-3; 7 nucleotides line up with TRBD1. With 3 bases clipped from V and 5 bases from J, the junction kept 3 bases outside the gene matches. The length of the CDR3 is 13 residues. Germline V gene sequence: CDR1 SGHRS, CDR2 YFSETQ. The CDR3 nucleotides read TGCGCCAGCAGCTCAGGACAGGAAGATACGCAGTATTTT. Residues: CASSSGQEDTQYF.

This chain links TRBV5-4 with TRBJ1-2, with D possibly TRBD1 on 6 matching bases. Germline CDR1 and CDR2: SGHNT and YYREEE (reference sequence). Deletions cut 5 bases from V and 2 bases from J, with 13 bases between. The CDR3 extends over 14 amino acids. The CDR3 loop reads CASRDRQDNYGYTF. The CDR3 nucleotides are TGTGCCAGCAGAGACCGACAGGACAACTATGGCTACACCTTC.

CDR3 protein: CASSLHGRGAPGELFF. The DNA for the CDR3 is TGTGCCAGTAGTCTCCATGGGCGGGGGGCCCCCGGGGAGCTGTTTTTT. The V and J genes are TRBV19 and TRBJ2-2, with 8 bases matching TRBD2. The trim removed 5 bases at V and 6 bases at J, leaving 11 bases unmatched. This CDR3 has 16 amino acids. The germline CDR1 and CDR2 sequences are LNHDA and SQIVND (reference sequence).

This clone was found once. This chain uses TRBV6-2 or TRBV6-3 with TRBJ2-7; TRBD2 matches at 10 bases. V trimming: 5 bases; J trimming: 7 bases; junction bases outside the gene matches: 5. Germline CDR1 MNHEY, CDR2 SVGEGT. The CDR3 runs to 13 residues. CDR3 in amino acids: CASSPGLAREQYF. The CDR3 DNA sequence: TGTGCCAGCAGTCCGGGACTAGCGAGGGAGCAGTACTTC.

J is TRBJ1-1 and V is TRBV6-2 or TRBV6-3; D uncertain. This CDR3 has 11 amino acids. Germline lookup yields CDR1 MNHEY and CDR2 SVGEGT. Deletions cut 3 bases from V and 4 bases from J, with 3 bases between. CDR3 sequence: CASSYITEAFF. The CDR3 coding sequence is TGTGCCAGCAGTTATATCACTGAAGCTTTCTTT.

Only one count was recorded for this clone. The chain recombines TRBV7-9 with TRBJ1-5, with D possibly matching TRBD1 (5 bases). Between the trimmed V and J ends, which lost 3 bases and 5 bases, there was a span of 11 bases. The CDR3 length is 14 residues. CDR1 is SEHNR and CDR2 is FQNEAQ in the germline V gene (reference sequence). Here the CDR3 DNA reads TGTGCCAGCAGCTTGGGGGGTGGCGATCAGCCCCAGCATTTT. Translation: CASSLGGGDQPQHF.

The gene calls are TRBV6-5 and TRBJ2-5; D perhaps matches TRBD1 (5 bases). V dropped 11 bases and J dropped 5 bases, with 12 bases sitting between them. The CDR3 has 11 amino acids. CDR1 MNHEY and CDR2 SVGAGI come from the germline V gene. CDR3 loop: CACNQGETQYF. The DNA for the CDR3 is TGTGCCTGCAATCAGGGTGAGACCCAGTACTTC.